The 25 T cell receptor beta chains in this list originate from one sample, sequenced in a study of post-analysis software for immune sequencing data. Whole-study findings and limits: Compared with controls, patients had more of about 5 TRBV segments, including TRBV5-6, TRBV5-1 and TRBV20-1.

cDNA libraries for TCR beta contained unique molecular identifiers. TCRdb re-called the PCR reads with MiXCR, one entry per CDR3 protein. The sample lists fewer than 850,000 distinct CDR3 sequences; more than 45% were seen once. Their antigen targets remain unknown. The sample comprised blood. The receptor source for this set is a girl aged 10 to 17 with multiple sclerosis.

The CDR3 bases are TGTGCCAGCAGCGGGGCCGATCAGCCCCAGCATTTT. Its protein product is CASSGADQPQHF. This sequence joins TRBV7-9 and TRBJ1-5; a possible D gene is TRBD1 (5 bases). The germline V gene has CDR1 SEHNR and CDR2 FQNEAQ (reference sequence). The CDR3 is 12 residues long. The V end was cut by 5 bases, the J end by 5 bases, with 7 bases between.

This clonotype was found a few times. This chain joins TRBV5-5 and TRBJ2-2; D possibly corresponds to TRBD2 (5 bases). The V and J ends lost 5 bases and 0 bases respectively, with 14 bases between them. The CDR3 is 16 amino acids. Germline V gives CDR1 SGHKS, CDR2 YYEKEE (reference sequence). As DNA, the CDR3 is TGTGCCAGCAGTCCCCAACCCGGGACGAACACCGGGGAGCTGTTTTTT. Translating it yields CASSPQPGTNTGELFF.

This clonotype was seen more than once but under ten times. The chain links TRBV6-5 to TRBJ2-5, with 7 bases matching TRBD2. After removal of 1 base from V and 5 bases from J, the junction contained 1 base not matched to a gene. Germline V gene lookup returns CDR1 MNHEY and CDR2 SVGAGI. The CDR3 spans 13 residues. The CDR3: CASSYWGGETQYF. The DNA of the CDR3 is TGTGCCAGCAGTTACTGGGGGGGGGAGACCCAGTACTTC.

The chain couples TRBV9 to TRBJ2-7; D call uncertain. Germline-derived CDR1 and CDR2 are SGDLS and YYNGEE. V was shortened by 0 bases and J by 2 bases, with 9 bases between the two germline ends. The CDR3 totals 14 residues. The CDR3 DNA follows: TGTGCCAGCAGCGTAGCTTCGGTGGCCTACGAGCAGTACTTC. Its translation is CASSVASVAYEQYF. The complete variable domain, with remaining parts taken from reference TRBV9 and TRBJ2-7, reads DSGVTQTPKHLITATGQRVTLRCSPRSGDLSVYWYQQSLDQGLQFLIQYYNGEERAKGNILERFSAQQFPDLHSELNLSSLELGDSALYFCASSVASVAYEQYFGPGTRLTVT.

V is TRBV5-1 and J is TRBJ2-7; tentatively, D is TRBD2 (7 bases). There are 16 residues in the CDR3. Trimming removed 0 bases at V and 1 base at J, with 14 bases between. The V gene's germline CDR1 is SGHRS and CDR2 YFSETQ. CDR3 nucleotides: TGCGCCAGCAGCTTGGCCGGGGGGCTAAGGTCCTACGAGCAGTACTTC. It specifies CASSLAGGLRSYEQYF.

The V gene is TRBV7-9, the J gene TRBJ2-7; the D gene is possibly TRBD1 (6 bases). The V and J ends lost 6 bases and 5 bases respectively, with 20 bases between them. The CDR3 covers 15 residues. Germline V gives CDR1 SEHNR, CDR2 FQNEAQ (reference sequence). CDR3 DNA sequence: TGTGCCAGCAGTTTCGACAGGTCGACTCTTGACGAGCAGTACTTC. Amino acid sequence: CASSFDRSTLDEQYF. The full variable domain, in which reference TRBV7-9 and TRBJ2-7 provide the parts outside the CDR3, is DTGVSQNPRHKITKRGQNVTFRCDPISEHNRLYWYRQTLGQGPEFLTYFQNEAQLEKSRLLSDRFSAERPKGSFSTLEIQRTEQGDSAMYLCASSFDRSTLDEQYFGPGTRLTVT.

In this sample, this clonotype turned up a few times. V usage is TRBV7-2 and J usage is TRBJ2-1, with 9 nucleotides matching TRBD2. The CDR3 extends over 17 amino acids. From germline, CDR1 is SGHTA and CDR2 FQGNSA. The junction had 13 bases not matched to a gene; V was cut back by 5 bases and J by 5 bases. The CDR3 region is CASSIISGSESHNEQFF. The DNA for the CDR3 is TGTGCCAGCAGCATTATTAGCGGGAGTGAGTCCCACAATGAGCAGTTCTTC.

The J gene is TRBJ1-4, the V gene TRBV27; a weak D match, TRBD1 (5 bases). Germline values: CDR1 MNHEY, CDR2 SMNVEV (reference sequence). The CDR3 has 16 residues. With 4 bases removed from V and 10 bases from J, the gap between germline ends came to 22 bases. The CDR3 coding sequence is TGTGCCAGCAGTTCCCAAGGGGCAGGGAGTGTTGGAAAACTGTTTTTT. It translates to CASSSQGAGSVGKLFF. The variable domain in full, completed from reference TRBV27 and TRBJ1-4, reads EAQVTQNPRYLITVTGKKLTVTCSQNMNHEYMSWYRQDPGLGLRQIYYSMNVEVTDKGDVPEGYKVSRKEKRNFPLILESPSPNQTSLYFCASSSQGAGSVGKLFFGSGTQLSVL.

The chain employs TRBV20-1 and TRBJ2-1, with D possibly called TRBD1 or TRBD2 (5 bases each). V was clipped by 6 bases and J by 12 bases, with 30 bases between them. Germline CDR1 is DFQATT and CDR2 is SNEGSKA (reference sequence). The CDR3 sequence is 16 residues long. CDR3 DNA: TGCAGTGCCCACGGGGCGGAAACCTCCTACAATGAGCGGCAGTTCTTC. Amino acid sequence: CSAHGAETSYNERQFF.

The chain employs TRBV20-1 and TRBJ1-1; D might be TRBD1 (6 bases). The CDR3 loop spans 15 amino acids. CDR1 is DFQATT and CDR2 is SNEGSKA in the germline V gene (reference sequence). Trimming cost V 0 bases and J 6 bases, with 17 bases left between them. The CDR3 spells CSARDLDGQLPEAFF. The CDR3 bases are TGCAGTGCTAGAGATTTAGACGGACAGCTGCCTGAAGCTTTCTTT.

This clonotype was observed a few times. The chain employs TRBV20-1 and TRBJ2-6; 8 nucleotides agree with TRBD2. Germline V CDR1 and CDR2: DFQATT, SNEGSKA (reference sequence). The CDR3 totals 16 residues. V lost 6 bases and J lost 4; bases outside the gene matches: 11. The CDR3 nucleotides read TGCAGTGCCTTGCGGGGGGCGCATGACGGGGCCAACGTCCTGACTTTC. It encodes CSALRGAHDGANVLTF.

The chain joins TRBV5-1 to TRBJ2-5; D possibly uses TRBD1 or TRBD2 (5 bases each). The ends were cut back, 7 bases at V and 5 bases at J, with 24 bases in the middle. The CDR3 is 16 amino acids. Germline CDR1 is SGHRS and CDR2 is YFSETQ. The CDR3 DNA follows: TGCGCCAGCCGGTTTAGCGCTCGGAGAAAGGGGGAGACCCAGTACTTC. Protein: CASRFSARRKGETQYF.

The table lists this clonotype with a few counts. The chain employs TRBV20-1 and TRBJ2-7, with 14 positions matching TRBD2. This CDR3 has 15 amino acids. Germline loops: CDR1 DFQATT, CDR2 SNEGSKA (reference sequence). The trim removed 3 bases at V and 1 base at J, leaving 2 bases unmatched. The CDR3 coding sequence is TGCAGTGCTAGGGGGACTAGCGGGGGATCCTACGAGCAGTACTTC. As protein: CSARGTSGGSYEQYF.

The gene calls are TRBV2 and TRBJ2-7; TRBD1 matches at 7 bases. The CDR3 covers 14 residues. The V gene end was trimmed by 4 bases and the J gene end by 2 bases; junction bases not matched to a gene: 5. The germline gives CDR1 SNHLY, CDR2 FYNNEI. The CDR3 region has the DNA TGTGCCAGCAGTGCAGGACAGGTAACCTACGAGCAGTACTTC. This sequence encodes CASSAGQVTYEQYF. Looking up the rest from reference TRBV2 and TRBJ2-7 gives the full variable domain: EPEVTQTPSHQVTQMGQEVILRCVPISNHLYFYWYRQILGQKVEFLVSFYNNEISEKSEIFDDQFSVERPDGSNFTLKIRSTKLEDSAMYFCASSAGQVTYEQYFGPGTRLTVT.

The V and J genes are TRBV6-6 and TRBJ1-1; 7 bases fit TRBD1. Unmatched junction bases numbered 6, after V lost 7 bases and J lost 1 base. In germline, CDR1 is MNHNY, CDR2 SVGAGI (reference sequence). The CDR3 consists of 14 residues. The DNA of the CDR3 is TGTGCCAGCACCAGACAGGGCGGGAACACTGAAGCTTTCTTT. Its translation is CASTRQGGNTEAFF.

The count of this clonotype is one. The chain links TRBV10-3 to TRBJ1-2; weak D call: TRBD1 (5 bases). This CDR3 is 11 amino acids long. V lost 9 bases, J lost 9 bases, and 14 bases lay in between. Germline-derived CDR1 and CDR2 are ENHRY and SYGVKD. The CDR3 sequence is CAIWDFISYTF. The CDR3 DNA reads as TGTGCCATTTGGGACTTTATTAGCTACACCTTC.

The chain carries TRBV5-1 and TRBJ2-1; 13 bases match TRBD2. Trimming removed 0 bases from V and 0 bases from J; junction bases left unmatched: 6. The CDR3 is made up of 19 amino acids. Germline V gene sequence: CDR1 SGHRS, CDR2 YFSETQ. This CDR3 is CASSLAGTSGTRSYNEQFF. Here the CDR3 DNA reads TGCGCCAGCAGCTTGGCCGGGACTAGCGGGACCCGCTCCTACAATGAGCAGTTCTTC.

This chain joins TRBV10-3 and TRBJ1-2, with D hard to call. CDR3 length: 12 residues. Germline CDR1 and CDR2: ENHRY and SYGVKD. Trimming took 7 bases from V and 6 from J, leaving 12 bases between them. CDR3 DNA: TGTGCCATCAAGGAGGAGGTTCATGGCTACACCTTC. Its protein product is CAIKEEVHGYTF.

The rearrangement links TRBV20-1 to TRBJ1-6; tentative D call: TRBD1 (5 bases). V shed 1 base and J shed 8 bases, with 6 bases lying between them. The CDR3 is made up of 12 amino acids. Germline CDR1 reads DFQATT; CDR2 reads SNEGSKA (reference sequence). CDR3: CSARVTDSPLHF. The CDR3 nucleotides are TGCAGTGCTAGAGTGACAGATTCACCCCTCCACTTT.

The chain is built from TRBV30 and TRBJ1-6; weak D call: TRBD1 (5 bases). Between the trimmed V and J ends, which lost 3 bases and 8 bases, there was a span of 14 bases. Germline V CDR1 and CDR2: GTSNPN, SVGIG (reference sequence). CDR3 length equals 14 residues. The CDR3 region is CAWRPTVTDSPLHF. The CDR3 nucleotides are TGTGCCTGGAGGCCGACGGTGACAGATTCACCCCTCCACTTT.

The J gene is TRBJ2-7, the V gene TRBV5-5; 8 bases are shared with TRBD1. This CDR3 region has 15 residues. The V gene's germline CDR1 is SGHKS and CDR2 YYEKEE (reference sequence). With 2 bases clipped from V and 1 base from J, the junction kept 5 bases outside the gene matches. DNA for the CDR3: TGTGCCAGCAGCTTATTCTGGGACAGGTCCTACGAGCAGTACTTC. This sequence encodes CASSLFWDRSYEQYF.

The chain couples TRBV28 to TRBJ1-4; D is perhaps TRBD1 (6 bases). CDR3 size: 16 residues. Germline V gene data show CDR1 as MDHEN and CDR2 as SYDVKM. The V end was cut by 8 bases, the J end by 5 bases, with 21 bases between. In nucleotides, the CDR3 is TGTGCCAGCTTTCCCCAGTCCGGGGGCGTCAATGAAAAACTGTTTTTT. It encodes CASFPQSGGVNEKLFF.

This rearrangement joins TRBV12-3 or TRBV12-4 to TRBJ1-2; D is unclear. V was shortened by 5 bases and J by 8 bases, with 15 bases between the two germline ends. The CDR3 runs to 13 residues. The CDR3 sequence: CASSVRTFGGYTF. For the CDR3, the DNA is TGTGCCAGCAGTGTCCGCACCTTTGGAGGCTACACCTTC.

This clonotype was detected only a few times. The J gene is TRBJ2-1, the V gene TRBV10-3; D may be TRBD1 (6 bases). V was clipped by 6 bases and J by 4 bases, with 13 bases between them. There are 14 residues in the CDR3. Per the germline V gene, CDR1 is ENHRY and CDR2 is SYGVKD. CDR3 DNA: TGTGCCATCAGGGGCGCAGGGGAATACAATGAGCAGTTCTTC. Its translation: CAIRGAGEYNEQFF.

The V gene is TRBV20-1, the J gene TRBJ2-1; D is undetermined. Trimming left V 1 base short and J 6 bases short, with 4 bases between. Germline loops: CDR1 DFQATT, CDR2 SNEGSKA (reference sequence). This CDR3 contains 11 residues. The DNA of the CDR3 is TGCAGTGCTAGAGGGTGCAATGAGCAGTTCTTC. It codes for CSARGCNEQFF.